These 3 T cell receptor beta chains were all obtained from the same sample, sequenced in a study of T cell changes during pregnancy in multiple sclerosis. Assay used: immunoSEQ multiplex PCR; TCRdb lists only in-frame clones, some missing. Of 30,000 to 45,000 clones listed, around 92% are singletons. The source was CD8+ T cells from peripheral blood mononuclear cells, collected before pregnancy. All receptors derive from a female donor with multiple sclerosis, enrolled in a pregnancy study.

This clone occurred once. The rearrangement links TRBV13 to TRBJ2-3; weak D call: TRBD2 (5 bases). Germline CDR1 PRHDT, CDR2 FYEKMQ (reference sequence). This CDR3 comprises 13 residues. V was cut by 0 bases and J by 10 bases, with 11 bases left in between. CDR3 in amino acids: CASSLGRSSAQYF. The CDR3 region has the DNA TGTGCCAGCAGCTTAGGCCGTAGTAGCGCGCAGTATTTT. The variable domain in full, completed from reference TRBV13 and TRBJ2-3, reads AAGVIQSPRHLIKEKRETATLKCYPIPRHDTVYWYQQGPGQDPQFLISFYEKMQSDKGSIPDRFSAQQFSDYHSELNMSSLELGDSALYFCASSLGRSSAQYFGPGTRLTVL.

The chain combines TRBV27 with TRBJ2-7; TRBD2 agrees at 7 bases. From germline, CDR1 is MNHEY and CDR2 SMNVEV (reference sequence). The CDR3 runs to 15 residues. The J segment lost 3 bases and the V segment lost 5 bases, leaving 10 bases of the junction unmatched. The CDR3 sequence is CASSPRTRFDYEQYF. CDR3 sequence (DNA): TGTGCCAGCAGTCCACGGACTAGGTTTGACTACGAGCAGTACTTC.

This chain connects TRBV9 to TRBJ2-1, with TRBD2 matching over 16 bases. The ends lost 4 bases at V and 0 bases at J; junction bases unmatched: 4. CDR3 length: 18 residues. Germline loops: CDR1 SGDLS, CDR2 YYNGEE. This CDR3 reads CASSPGTSGGASYNEQFF. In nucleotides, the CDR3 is TGTGCCAGCAGCCCCGGGACTAGCGGGGGGGCCTCCTACAATGAGCAGTTCTTC.